This T cell receptor (beta chain) was observed in a study of response to subunit inactivated influenza vaccine. Comments on this clonotype: The antigen is unknown.

Study findings and constraints: It was suggested by the authors that few new T cells are recruited by each seasonal influenza vaccination.

The germline V gene encodes CDR1 LNHDA and CDR2 SQIVND (reference sequence). The ends were cut back, 3 bases at V and 5 bases at J, with 13 bases in the middle. The CDR3 covers 14 residues. TCRdb reanalysed the RT-PCR reads using MiXCR and keeps one entry per CDR3 protein. Among more than 700,000 distinct CDR3 sequences listed, about 20% were seen once. The specimen was PBMCs from blood, collected about 5 days after vaccination. This rearrangement joins TRBV19 to TRBJ1-1, with a tentative D call TRBD1 (6 bases). The clonotype comes from a man between 45 and 60 years old who received an inactivated influenza vaccine. CDR3 amino acids: CASSIWGQGTEAFF. CDR3 bases: TGTGCCAGTAGTATTTGGGGGCAGGGAACTGAAGCTTTCTTT.